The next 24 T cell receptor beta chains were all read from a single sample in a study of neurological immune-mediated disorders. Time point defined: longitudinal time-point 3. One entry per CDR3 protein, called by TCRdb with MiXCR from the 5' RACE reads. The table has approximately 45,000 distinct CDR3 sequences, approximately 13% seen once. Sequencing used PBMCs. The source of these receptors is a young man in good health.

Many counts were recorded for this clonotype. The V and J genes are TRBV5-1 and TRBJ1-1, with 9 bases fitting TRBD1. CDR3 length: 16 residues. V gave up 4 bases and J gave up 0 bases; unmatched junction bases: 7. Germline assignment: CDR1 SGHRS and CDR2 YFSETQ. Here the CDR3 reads CASSTTGTGLNTEAFF. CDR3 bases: TGCGCCAGCAGCACCACCGGGACAGGGTTGAACACTGAAGCTTTCTTT.

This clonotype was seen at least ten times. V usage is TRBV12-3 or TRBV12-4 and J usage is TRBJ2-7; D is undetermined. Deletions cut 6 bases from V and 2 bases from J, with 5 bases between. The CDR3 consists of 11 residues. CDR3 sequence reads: CASSKAYEQYF. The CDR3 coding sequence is TGTGCCAGCAGCAAGGCCTACGAGCAGTACTTC.

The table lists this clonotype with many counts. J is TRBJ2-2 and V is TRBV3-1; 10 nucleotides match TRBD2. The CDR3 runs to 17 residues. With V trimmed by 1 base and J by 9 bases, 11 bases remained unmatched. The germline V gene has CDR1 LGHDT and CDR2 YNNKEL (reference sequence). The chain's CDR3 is CASSQASTSGTPRELFF. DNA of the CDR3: TGTGCCAGCAGCCAAGCAAGTACTAGCGGGACTCCCCGGGAGCTGTTTTTT. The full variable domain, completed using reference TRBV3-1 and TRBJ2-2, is DTAVSQTPKYLVTQMGNDKSIKCEQNLGHDTMYWYKQDSKKFLKIMFSYNNKELIINETVPNRFSPKSPDKAHLNLHINSLELGDSAVYFCASSQASTSGTPRELFFGEGSRLTVL.

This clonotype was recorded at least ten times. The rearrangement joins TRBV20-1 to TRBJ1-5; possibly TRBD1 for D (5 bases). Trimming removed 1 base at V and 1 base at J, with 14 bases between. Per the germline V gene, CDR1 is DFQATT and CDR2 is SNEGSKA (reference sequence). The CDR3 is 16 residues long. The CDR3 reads CSARVRTRASNQPQHF. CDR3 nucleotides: TGCAGTGCTAGAGTGAGGACAAGGGCAAGCAATCAGCCCCAGCATTTT.

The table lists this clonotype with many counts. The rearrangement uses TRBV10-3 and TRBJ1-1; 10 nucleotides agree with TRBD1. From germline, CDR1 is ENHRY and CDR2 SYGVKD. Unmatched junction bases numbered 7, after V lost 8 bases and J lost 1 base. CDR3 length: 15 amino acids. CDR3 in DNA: TGTGCCATCCGAGGGACAGGGGAGAGGAACACTGAAGCTTTCTTT. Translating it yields CAIRGTGERNTEAFF.

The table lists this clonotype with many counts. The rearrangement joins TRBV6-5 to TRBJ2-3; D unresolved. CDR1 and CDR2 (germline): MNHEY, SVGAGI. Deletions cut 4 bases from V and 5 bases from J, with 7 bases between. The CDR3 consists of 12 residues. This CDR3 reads CASSSLGDTQYF. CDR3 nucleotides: TGTGCCAGCAGTTCATTAGGAGATACGCAGTATTTT.

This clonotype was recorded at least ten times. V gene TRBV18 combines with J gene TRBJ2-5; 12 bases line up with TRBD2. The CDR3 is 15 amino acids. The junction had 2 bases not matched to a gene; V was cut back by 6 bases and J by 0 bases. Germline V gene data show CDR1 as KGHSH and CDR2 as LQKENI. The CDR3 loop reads CASSGLAGDQETQYF. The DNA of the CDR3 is TGTGCCAGCTCGGGACTAGCGGGCGACCAAGAGACCCAGTACTTC.

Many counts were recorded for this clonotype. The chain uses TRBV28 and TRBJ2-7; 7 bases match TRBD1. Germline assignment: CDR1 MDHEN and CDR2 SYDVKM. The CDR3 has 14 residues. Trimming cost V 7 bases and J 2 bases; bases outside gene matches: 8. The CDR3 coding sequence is TGTGCCAGCACCTCTGGGACAGATCCCTACGAGCAGTACTTC. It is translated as CASTSGTDPYEQYF.

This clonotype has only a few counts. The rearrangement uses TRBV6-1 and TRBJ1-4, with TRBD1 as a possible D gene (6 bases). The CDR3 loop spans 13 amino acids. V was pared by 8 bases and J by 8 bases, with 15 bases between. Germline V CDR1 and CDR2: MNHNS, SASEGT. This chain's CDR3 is CASRGGGDEKLFF. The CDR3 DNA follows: TGTGCCAGCCGCGGAGGGGGGGACGAAAAACTGTTTTTT.

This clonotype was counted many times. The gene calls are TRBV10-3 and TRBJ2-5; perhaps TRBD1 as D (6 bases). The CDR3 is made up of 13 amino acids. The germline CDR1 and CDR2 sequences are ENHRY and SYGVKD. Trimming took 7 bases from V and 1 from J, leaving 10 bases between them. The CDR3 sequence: CAIMGARQETQYF. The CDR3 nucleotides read TGTGCCATCATGGGGGCGCGCCAAGAGACCCAGTACTTC.

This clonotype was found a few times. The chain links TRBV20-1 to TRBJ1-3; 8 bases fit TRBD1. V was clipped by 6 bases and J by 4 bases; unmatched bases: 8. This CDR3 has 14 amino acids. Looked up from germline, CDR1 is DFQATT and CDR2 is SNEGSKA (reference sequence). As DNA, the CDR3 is TGCAGTGCAGAGACAGGGGTGGGAGGAAACACCATATATTTT. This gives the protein CSAETGVGGNTIYF.

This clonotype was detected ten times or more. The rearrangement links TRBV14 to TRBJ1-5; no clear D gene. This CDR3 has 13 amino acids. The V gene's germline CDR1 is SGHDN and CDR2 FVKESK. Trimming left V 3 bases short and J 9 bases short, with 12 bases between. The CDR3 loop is CASSQGSRRPQHF. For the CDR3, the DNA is TGTGCCAGCAGCCAGGGCAGTAGGAGGCCCCAGCATTTT.

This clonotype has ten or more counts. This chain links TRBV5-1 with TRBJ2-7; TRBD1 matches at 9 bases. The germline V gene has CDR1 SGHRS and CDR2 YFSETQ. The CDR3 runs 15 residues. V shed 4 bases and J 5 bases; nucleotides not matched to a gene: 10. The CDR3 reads CASSGGQGDVNEQYF. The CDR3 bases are TGCGCCAGCAGCGGGGGACAGGGCGACGTGAACGAGCAGTACTTC.

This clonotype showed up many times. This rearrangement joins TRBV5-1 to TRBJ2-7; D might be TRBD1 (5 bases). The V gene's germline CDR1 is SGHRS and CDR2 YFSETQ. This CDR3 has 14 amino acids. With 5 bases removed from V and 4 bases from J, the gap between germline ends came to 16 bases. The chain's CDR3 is CASRGQGELYEQYF. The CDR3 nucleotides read TGCGCCAGCAGAGGTCAGGGTGAGTTGTACGAGCAGTACTTC. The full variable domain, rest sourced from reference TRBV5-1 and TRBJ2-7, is KAGVTQTPRYLIKTRGQQVTLSCSPISGHRSVSWYQQTPGQGLQFLFEYFSETQRNKGNFPGRFSGRQFSNSRSEMNVSTLELGDSALYLCASRGQGELYEQYFGPGTRLTVT.

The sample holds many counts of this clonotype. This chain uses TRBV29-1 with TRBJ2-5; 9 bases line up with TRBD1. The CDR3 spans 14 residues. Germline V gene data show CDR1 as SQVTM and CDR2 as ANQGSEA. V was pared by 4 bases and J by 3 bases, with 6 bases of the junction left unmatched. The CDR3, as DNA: TGCAGCGTTGGGACCGGGACAGGGAAAGAGACCCAGTACTTC. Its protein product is CSVGTGTGKETQYF. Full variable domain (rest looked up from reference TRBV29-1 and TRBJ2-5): SAVISQKPSRDICQRGTSLTIQCQVDSQVTMMFWYRQQPGQSLTLIATANQGSEATYESGFVIDKFPISRPNLTFSTLTVSNMSPEDSSIYLCSVGTGTGKETQYFGPGTRLLVL.

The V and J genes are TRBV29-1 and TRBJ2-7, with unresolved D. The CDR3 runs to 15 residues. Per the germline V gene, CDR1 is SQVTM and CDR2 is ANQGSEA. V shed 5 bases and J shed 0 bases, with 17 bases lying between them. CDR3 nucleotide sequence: TGCAGCGTTACAGACGAGTGTATGACCTCCTACGAGCAGTACTTC. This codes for CSVTDECMTSYEQYF.

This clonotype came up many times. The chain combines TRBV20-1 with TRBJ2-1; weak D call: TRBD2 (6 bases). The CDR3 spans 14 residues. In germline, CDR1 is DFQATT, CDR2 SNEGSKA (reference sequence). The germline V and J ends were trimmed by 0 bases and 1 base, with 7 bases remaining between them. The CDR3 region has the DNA TGCAGTGCTAGAGATGCGGGGTCCTACAATGAGCAGTTCTTC. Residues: CSARDAGSYNEQFF.

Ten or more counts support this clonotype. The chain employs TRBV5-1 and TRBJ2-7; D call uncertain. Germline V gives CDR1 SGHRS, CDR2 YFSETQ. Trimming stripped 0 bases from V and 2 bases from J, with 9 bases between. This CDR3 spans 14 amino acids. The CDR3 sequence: CASSLVAATYEQYF. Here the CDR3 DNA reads TGCGCCAGCAGCTTGGTGGCGGCCACCTACGAGCAGTACTTC.

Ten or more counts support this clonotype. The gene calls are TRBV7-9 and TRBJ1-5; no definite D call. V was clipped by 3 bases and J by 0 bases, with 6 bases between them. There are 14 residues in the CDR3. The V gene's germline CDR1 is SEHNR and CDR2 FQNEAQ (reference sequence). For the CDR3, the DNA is TGTGCCAGCAGCTTGGCAGATAGCAATCAGCCCCAGCATTTT. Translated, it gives CASSLADSNQPQHF. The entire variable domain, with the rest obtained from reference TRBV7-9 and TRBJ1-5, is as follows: DTGVSQNPRHKITKRGQNVTFRCDPISEHNRLYWYRQTLGQGPEFLTYFQNEAQLEKSRLLSDRFSAERPKGSFSTLEIQRTEQGDSAMYLCASSLADSNQPQHFGDGTRLSIL.

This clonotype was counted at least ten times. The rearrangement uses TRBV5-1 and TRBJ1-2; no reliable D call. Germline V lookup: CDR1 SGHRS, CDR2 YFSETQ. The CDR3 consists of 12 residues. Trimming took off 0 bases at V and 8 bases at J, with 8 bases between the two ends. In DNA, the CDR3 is TGCGCCAGCAGCTTGGCTTTAGGGGGCTACACCTTC. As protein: CASSLALGGYTF. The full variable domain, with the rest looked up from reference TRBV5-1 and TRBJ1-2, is KAGVTQTPRYLIKTRGQQVTLSCSPISGHRSVSWYQQTPGQGLQFLFEYFSETQRNKGNFPGRFSGRQFSNSRSEMNVSTLELGDSALYLCASSLALGGYTFGSGTRLTVV.

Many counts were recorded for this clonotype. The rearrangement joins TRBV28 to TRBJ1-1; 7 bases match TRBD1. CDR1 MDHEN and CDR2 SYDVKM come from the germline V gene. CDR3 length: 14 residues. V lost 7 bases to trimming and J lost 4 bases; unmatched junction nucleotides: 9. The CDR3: CASKGTAYITEAFF. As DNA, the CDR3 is TGTGCCAGCAAAGGGACAGCGTATATCACTGAAGCTTTCTTT.

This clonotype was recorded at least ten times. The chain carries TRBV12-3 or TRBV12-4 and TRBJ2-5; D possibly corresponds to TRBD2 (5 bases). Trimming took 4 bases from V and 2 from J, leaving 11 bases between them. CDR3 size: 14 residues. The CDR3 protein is CASSYGVGQETQYF. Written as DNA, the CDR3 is TGTGCCAGCAGTTACGGGGTGGGTCAAGAGACCCAGTACTTC.

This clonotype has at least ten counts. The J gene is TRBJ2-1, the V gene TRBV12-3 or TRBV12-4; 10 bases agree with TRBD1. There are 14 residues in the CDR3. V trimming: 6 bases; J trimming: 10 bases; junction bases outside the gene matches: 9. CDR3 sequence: CASRTGGPLWEQFF. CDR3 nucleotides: TGTGCCAGCAGGACAGGGGGCCCTCTGTGGGAGCAGTTCTTC.

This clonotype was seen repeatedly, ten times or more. Here the CDR3 DNA reads TGCAGTGCTAGAGATCCGGGAAGCGCCTACAATGAGCAGTTCTTC. It yields the protein CSARDPGSAYNEQFF. V and J are TRBV20-1 and TRBJ2-1; the D gene is possibly TRBD2 (5 bases). Deletions cut 0 bases from V and 2 bases from J, with 11 bases between. This CDR3 is built from 15 residues. Germline CDR1 and CDR2: DFQATT and SNEGSKA (reference sequence).